These 21 T cell receptor beta chains came from one sample sequenced in a study of CD8 T cells in ankylosing spondylitis. The study's findings and limits: Seemingly distinctive of ankylosing spondylitis blood was a TCR beta motif formed by eight highly homologous variants.

For these receptors, no antigen is known. TCRdb used MiXCR to reprocess the 5' RACE reads, holding one entry per CDR3 protein. The profile shows 700,000 or so distinct CDR3 sequences, around 19% of them singletons. The sample was blood, either unsorted or a sorted T cell fraction (not recorded which). The receptors shown here come from a male donor with ankylosing spondylitis.

In its sample, this clonotype was seen a few times. The V and J genes are TRBV20-1 and TRBJ2-5; 13 nucleotides line up with TRBD2. Per germline, CDR1 DFQATT and CDR2 SNEGSKA (reference sequence). This CDR3 is 16 amino acids long. Trimming cost V 6 bases and J 1 base; bases outside gene matches: 8. CDR3 nucleotide sequence: TGCAGTGCCGTGATGACTAGCGGGGGGCCCCAAGAGACCCAGTACTTC. The encoded protein is CSAVMTSGGPQETQYF.

This clonotype was found many times. V gene TRBV20-1 combines with J gene TRBJ2-7; the D is unclear. The CDR3 is 13 residues long. V gave up 5 bases and J gave up 6 bases, with 17 bases separating them. The V gene's germline CDR1 is DFQATT and CDR2 SNEGSKA (reference sequence). This CDR3 is CSASPWRRSEQYF. CDR3 sequence (DNA): TGCAGTGCTTCACCCTGGCGGAGAAGCGAGCAGTACTTC.

This chain uses TRBV25-1 with TRBJ2-1; 9 bases are shared with TRBD1. In germline, CDR1 is MGHDK, CDR2 SYGVNS. This CDR3 contains 15 residues. Trimming cost V 3 bases and J 8 bases; bases outside gene matches: 8. CDR3 sequence: CASSDPRDRDHEQFF. The CDR3 nucleotides read TGTGCCAGCAGTGACCCCAGGGACAGGGACCATGAGCAGTTCTTC.

The chain has TRBV5-1 and TRBJ1-4, with D unresolved. The length of the CDR3 is 15 residues. V shed 4 bases and J shed 6 bases, with 16 bases lying between them. The V gene's germline CDR1 is SGHRS and CDR2 YFSETQ. CDR3 in DNA: TGCGCCAGCAGCCTAACAGCGTCTCCGTATGAAAAACTGTTTTTT. This gives the protein CASSLTASPYEKLFF.

The chain employs TRBV7-9 and TRBJ2-3; D may be TRBD2 (5 bases). Trimming took off 2 bases at V and 3 bases at J, with 12 bases between the two ends. The CDR3 has 15 amino acids. CDR1 and CDR2 from the germline V gene are SEHNR and FQNEAQ (reference sequence). This CDR3 reads CASSLSSSHTDTQYF. CDR3 coding DNA: TGTGCCAGCAGCTTATCGTCTAGCCATACAGATACGCAGTATTTT.

This clonotype has a handful of counts. The gene calls are TRBV29-1 and TRBJ1-1; D is perhaps TRBD1 (6 bases). Germline-derived CDR1 and CDR2 are SQVTM and ANQGSEA. CDR3 size: 14 residues. Trimming removed 3 bases from V and 5 bases from J, with 16 bases in between. The CDR3 DNA sequence: TGCAGCGTTGAGGGGGGGCGCGGGGTTACTGAAGCTTTCTTT. Translating gives CSVEGGRGVTEAFF. Variable domain in full (rest from reference TRBV29-1 and TRBJ1-1): SAVISQKPSRDICQRGTSLTIQCQVDSQVTMMFWYRQQPGQSLTLIATANQGSEATYESGFVIDKFPISRPNLTFSTLTVSNMSPEDSSIYLCSVEGGRGVTEAFFGQGTRLTVV.

This clonotype was detected a few times. The chain is built from TRBV19 and TRBJ1-1, with a tentative D call TRBD1 (5 bases). Germline CDR1 reads LNHDA; CDR2 reads SQIVND (reference sequence). The V and J ends lost 7 bases and 1 base respectively, with 10 bases between them. CDR3 length: 13 amino acids. CDR3 coding DNA: TGTGCCAGTAAAACGGGGACGAACACTGAAGCTTTCTTT. It translates to CASKTGTNTEAFF. Together with reference TRBV19 and TRBJ1-1, the CDR3 gives the full variable domain: DGGITQSPKYLFRKEGQNVTLSCEQNLNHDAMYWYRQDPGQGLRLIYYSQIVNDFQKGDIAEGYSVSREKKESFPLTVTSAQKNPTAFYLCASKTGTNTEAFFGQGTRLTVV.

This clonotype was recorded at least ten times. The chain is built from TRBV7-2 and TRBJ2-1; TRBD1 is a possible D gene (6 bases). The CDR3 contains 13 residues. The germline gives CDR1 SGHTA, CDR2 FQGNSA. Trimming cost V 5 bases and J 15 bases, with 20 bases left between them. The CDR3 region is CASSVGGGQGRFF. The CDR3 DNA follows: TGTGCCAGCAGCGTAGGAGGTGGTCAGGGGCGGTTCTTC.

This clonotype was counted a few times. The chain has TRBV20-1 and TRBJ2-2; 7 nucleotides match TRBD1. This CDR3 comprises 14 residues. CDR1 is DFQATT, CDR2 SNEGSKA, per germline (reference sequence). V was clipped by 6 bases and J by 8 bases; unmatched bases: 12. CDR3 sequence: CSAPQQGTTGELFF. For the CDR3, the DNA is TGCAGTGCCCCTCAACAGGGGACAACGGGGGAGCTGTTTTTT.

This clonotype was picked up many times. V usage is TRBV5-1 and J usage is TRBJ1-4; TRBD1 might be the D (5 bases). The ends were cut back, 0 bases at V and 8 bases at J, with 11 bases in the middle. The CDR3 sequence is 14 residues long. Germline V gene lookup returns CDR1 SGHRS and CDR2 YFSETQ. The CDR3 nucleotides read TGCGCCAGCAGCTTGGGGCAGGGCGGCGAAAAACTGTTTTTT. Encoded protein: CASSLGQGGEKLFF. Full variable domain (outside the CDR3, taken from reference TRBV5-1 and TRBJ1-4): KAGVTQTPRYLIKTRGQQVTLSCSPISGHRSVSWYQQTPGQGLQFLFEYFSETQRNKGNFPGRFSGRQFSNSRSEMNVSTLELGDSALYLCASSLGQGGEKLFFGSGTQLSVL.

The V call is TRBV6-1, the J call TRBJ1-2; D not certain. The CDR3 is 14 residues long. Per germline, CDR1 MNHNS and CDR2 SASEGT. V was pared by 4 bases and J by 3 bases, with 12 bases between. CDR3 amino acids: CASSASVRDYGYTF. The CDR3 coding sequence is TGTGCCAGCAGTGCCAGTGTGAGGGACTATGGCTACACCTTC.

The CDR3 reads CATSGLGGSPLHF. CDR3 coding DNA: TGTGCCACCAGCGGCCTGGGGGGATCACCCCTCCACTTT. This sequence joins TRBV15 and TRBJ1-6; D might be TRBD1 (5 bases). Germline CDR1 is LNHNV and CDR2 is YYDKDF (reference sequence). Trimming removed 5 bases from V and 10 bases from J, with 12 bases in between. This CDR3 has 13 residues.

The chain has TRBV5-5 and TRBJ2-7, with 8 bases aligning to TRBD1. Germline V CDR1 and CDR2: SGHKS, YYEKEE (reference sequence). J lost 0 bases, V lost 4 bases, and 9 bases had no gene match. The CDR3 is 16 residues long. CDR3 loop: CASSPGQGQSSYEQYF. In DNA, the CDR3 is TGTGCCAGCAGCCCTGGACAGGGACAAAGCTCCTACGAGCAGTACTTC. The full variable domain, rest sourced from reference TRBV5-5 and TRBJ2-7, is DAGVTQSPTHLIKTRGQQVTLRCSPISGHKSVSWYQQVLGQGPQFIFQYYEKEERGRGNFPDRFSARQFPNYSSELNVNALLLGDSALYLCASSPGQGQSSYEQYFGPGTRLTVT.

J is TRBJ2-2 and V is TRBV5-1, with D unresolved. This CDR3 region has 16 residues. The ends were cut back, 0 bases at V and 4 bases at J, with 13 bases in the middle. Germline CDR1 and CDR2: SGHRS and YFSETQ. CDR3 sequence: CASSLAWASFTGELFF. The DNA of the CDR3 is TGCGCCAGCAGCTTGGCCTGGGCCTCTTTCACCGGGGAGCTGTTTTTT.

The chain carries TRBV5-1 and TRBJ2-7; the D gene could be TRBD1 or TRBD2 (5 bases each). This CDR3 is built from 16 residues. CDR1 SGHRS and CDR2 YFSETQ come from the germline V gene. The ends were cut back, 0 bases at V and 5 bases at J, with 18 bases in the middle. CDR3 DNA sequence: TGCGCCAGCAGCTTGGCCGGGACCGGAGGTTACGACGAGCAGTACTTC. This gives the protein CASSLAGTGGYDEQYF.

The chain links TRBV6-1 to TRBJ1-1, with unresolved D. Trimming pared 4 bases from V and 5 bases from J, leaving 20 bases between. Germline CDR1 is MNHNS and CDR2 is SASEGT. The CDR3 spans 16 residues. CDR3 nucleotide sequence: TGTGCCAGCAGTGCCTCGGGCCCCCATGTGGGGACTGAAGCTTTCTTT. This translates into CASSASGPHVGTEAFF.

The table lists this clonotype with a few counts. The genes are TRBV20-1 and TRBJ2-7; weak D call: TRBD2 (6 bases). The V and J ends lost 6 bases and 3 bases respectively, with 21 bases between them. Germline values: CDR1 DFQATT, CDR2 SNEGSKA (reference sequence). CDR3 size: 15 residues. CDR3 residues: CSARWGGGILYEQYF. The CDR3 DNA reads TGCAGTGCCAGGTGGGGAGGCGGGATCCTCTACGAGCAGTACTTC.

V and J are TRBV3-1 and TRBJ1-5, with a tentative D call TRBD1 (5 bases). Germline V gives CDR1 LGHDT, CDR2 YNNKEL (reference sequence). CDR3 size: 13 residues. The V end was cut by 4 bases, the J end by 6 bases, with 10 bases between. CDR3 coding DNA: TGTGCCAGCAGCCGGGACCCGGGTCAGCCCCAGCATTTT. Its translation is CASSRDPGQPQHF.

In its sample, this clonotype was seen a few times. The chain uses TRBV20-1 and TRBJ2-7, with TRBD1 identical over 10 bases. The germline V gene has CDR1 DFQATT and CDR2 SNEGSKA (reference sequence). This CDR3 region has 14 residues. V lost 0 bases and J lost 6; bases outside the gene matches: 5. The CDR3 region is CSARDRDRGTEQYF. CDR3 nucleotide sequence: TGCAGTGCTAGAGATCGGGACAGGGGAACCGAGCAGTACTTC.

This chain connects TRBV21-1 to TRBJ2-7; TRBD1 was called by the table and not checked on the DNA. TRBV21-1 is an annotated pseudogene. This CDR3 is 14 amino acids long. The CDR3 DNA is TGTGCCAGCAGCAAAGGGGACGGATCCTACGAGCAGTACTTC. It yields the protein CASSKGDGSYEQYF.

The chain recombines TRBV27 with TRBJ2-2; the match to TRBD1 covers 7 bases. Germline V gene sequence: CDR1 MNHEY, CDR2 SMNVEV (reference sequence). V lost 6 bases and J lost 4; bases outside the gene matches: 11. The CDR3 sequence is 16 residues long. The CDR3: CASRAPGQPFTGELFF. The CDR3 coding sequence is TGTGCCAGCAGAGCCCCGGGACAGCCCTTCACCGGGGAGCTGTTTTTT.